The next 22 T cell receptor beta chains were all read from a single sample in a study of CD8 T cells in ankylosing spondylitis. Study outcomes and limitations: Roughly 8 highly homologous variants made up a TCR beta motif, and this motif appeared characteristic of ankylosing spondylitis blood.

TCRdb re-called the 5' RACE reads through MiXCR, storing one row per CDR3 protein. This table holds a few hundred thousand distinct CDR3 sequences, approximately 20% found once. No cognate antigen is known for these TCRs. Sequenced: blood, either unsorted or a sorted T cell fraction (not recorded which). These receptors came from a male donor with ankylosing spondylitis.

The V and J genes are TRBV28 and TRBJ1-1; no clear D. The CDR3 runs to 14 residues. The V and J ends lost 5 bases and 4 bases respectively, with 14 bases between them. Germline V lookup: CDR1 MDHEN, CDR2 SYDVKM. CDR3 nucleotide sequence: TGTGCCAGCAGTCCCCCAGCGTTAAGCACTGAAGCTTTCTTT. Protein sequence: CASSPPALSTEAFF.

A few counts support this clonotype. V is TRBV14 and J is TRBJ2-7; tentative D call: TRBD2 (7 bases). The CDR3 length is 15 residues. The V and J ends lost 1 base and 3 bases respectively, with 13 bases between them. Per the germline V gene, CDR1 is SGHDN and CDR2 is FVKESK. In nucleotides, the CDR3 is TGTGCCAGCAGCCAAGGGGGCGGGGGCTACTACGAGCAGTACTTC. Its translation is CASSQGGGGYYEQYF.

A few counts support this clonotype. The CDR3 is CASSFTESMISQYF. CDR3 DNA: TGTGCCAGCAGCTTTACAGAGTCCATGATTTCCCAGTACTTC. The V call is TRBV7-9, the J call TRBJ2-5; D unclear. V lost 3 bases and J lost 9, with 17 bases in between. CDR1 and CDR2 (germline): SEHNR, FQNEAQ (reference sequence). This CDR3 comprises 14 residues.

About this clonotype: Possible read error: a much larger clone is one base away. V is TRBV7-9 and J is TRBJ2-7; the D is unclear. The CDR3 length is 12 residues. Germline CDR1 and CDR2: SEHNR and FQNEAQ (reference sequence). Between the trimmed V and J ends, which lost 3 bases and 3 bases, there was a span of 6 bases. The CDR3 here is CASSFSFYEQYF. In DNA, the CDR3 is TGTGCCAGCAGCTTTAGCTTCTACGAGCAGTACTTC.

The table lists this clonotype with many counts. The chain has TRBV28 and TRBJ2-3, with TRBD2 matching over 7 bases. Germline CDR1 is MDHEN and CDR2 is SYDVKM. V was pared by 8 bases and J by 1 base, with 6 bases of the junction left unmatched. The CDR3 contains 14 residues. The DNA of the CDR3 is TGTGCCAGCGGCAACAGCGGGGGCACAGATACGCAGTATTTT. Amino acids: CASGNSGGTDTQYF.

This clonotype was seen a single time. This rearrangement joins TRBV9 to TRBJ1-1; no reliable D call. The CDR3 is 15 residues long. Per germline, CDR1 SGDLS and CDR2 YYNGEE. The V end was cut by 3 bases, the J end by 4 bases, with 16 bases between. The CDR3 loop reads CASSEVGGIGTEAFF. CDR3 DNA sequence: TGTGCCAGCAGCGAGGTGGGAGGTATCGGCACTGAAGCTTTCTTT.

V gene TRBV20-1 combines with J gene TRBJ2-3; 10 positions agree with TRBD2. V trimming: 1 base; J trimming: 4 bases; junction bases outside the gene matches: 2. The CDR3 covers 14 residues. CDR1 and CDR2 (germline): DFQATT, SNEGSKA (reference sequence). CDR3 sequence: CSARVLAGADTQYF. Here the CDR3 DNA reads TGCAGTGCTAGAGTCCTAGCGGGAGCAGATACGCAGTATTTT.

This clonotype was recorded only once. The chain combines TRBV12-3 or TRBV12-4 with TRBJ2-7; D perhaps matches TRBD2 (5 bases). Trimming stripped 7 bases from V and 0 bases from J, with 10 bases between. The CDR3 is 13 residues long. CDR3 in DNA: TGTGCCAGCAACTTACGGGGCTCCTACGAGCAGTACTTC. Amino acid sequence: CASNLRGSYEQYF.

Ten or more counts support this clonotype. The DNA of the CDR3 is TGTGCCAGCAGCTCATATCCATTAGATGCTTCCTACGAGCAGTACTTC. This sequence encodes CASSSYPLDASYEQYF. The chain is built from TRBV5-6 and TRBJ2-7, with D hard to call. The CDR3 extends over 16 amino acids. Germline lookup yields CDR1 SGHDT and CDR2 YYEEEE. The germline V and J ends were trimmed by 3 bases and 1 base, with 17 bases remaining between them.

The chain is built from TRBV5-1 and TRBJ2-5; TRBD2 agrees at 7 bases. The CDR3 consists of 13 residues. In germline, CDR1 is SGHRS, CDR2 YFSETQ. V lost 3 bases, J lost 5 bases, and 4 bases stayed unmatched. The CDR3 loop reads CASSSGGRETQYF. The CDR3 coding sequence is TGCGCCAGCAGCTCCGGGGGGAGGGAGACCCAGTACTTC.

The V and J genes are TRBV4-1 and TRBJ2-2; D is ambiguous. The CDR3 contains 17 residues. Between the trimmed V and J ends, which lost 7 bases and 2 bases, there was a span of 20 bases. The germline V gene has CDR1 MGHRA and CDR2 YSYEKL. CDR3 sequence reads: CASTHSVRSPNTGELFF. The DNA for the CDR3 is TGCGCCAGCACCCACTCCGTCCGAAGTCCCAACACCGGGGAGCTGTTTTTT.

This clonotype has just a few counts. The V call is TRBV5-1, the J call TRBJ2-2; D is perhaps TRBD2 (6 bases). The CDR3 is made up of 15 amino acids. Trimming stripped 4 bases from V and 2 bases from J, with 12 bases between. Germline V lookup: CDR1 SGHRS, CDR2 YFSETQ. CDR3 sequence: CASSTEGLNTGELFF. CDR3 DNA: TGCGCCAGCAGCACGGAGGGTCTTAACACCGGGGAGCTGTTTTTT.

The chain links TRBV27 to TRBJ1-5; D might be TRBD1 (5 bases). Trimming removed 6 bases at V and 3 bases at J, with 15 bases between. Per germline, CDR1 MNHEY and CDR2 SMNVEV (reference sequence). The CDR3 sequence is 15 residues long. The CDR3 loop reads CASSRSRVANQPQHF. The CDR3 DNA reads as TGTGCCAGCAGCCGATCCAGGGTGGCCAATCAGCCCCAGCATTTT.

The chain recombines TRBV6-1 with TRBJ2-5; possible D gene TRBD2, 6 bases. Germline assignment: CDR1 MNHNS and CDR2 SASEGT. The CDR3 contains 13 residues. V lost 6 bases to trimming and J lost 5 bases, with 13 bases between them. The CDR3 protein is CASSLFGGETQYF. CDR3 nucleotides: TGTGCCAGCAGCCTCTTTGGGGGGGAGACCCAGTACTTC.

J is TRBJ1-2 and V is TRBV29-1; perhaps TRBD1 as D (6 bases). Germline CDR1 and CDR2: SQVTM and ANQGSEA. This CDR3 comprises 15 residues. The V gene lost 2 bases and the J gene lost 6 bases, with 19 bases spanning the gap. CDR3 nucleotide sequence: TGCAGCGTTGAATCGCTCTTAGCGACAGGAAATGGCTACACCTTC. This translates into CSVESLLATGNGYTF.

This clonotype has more than one count but fewer than ten. V gene TRBV7-6 combines with J gene TRBJ1-4; maybe TRBD1 (5 bases). The CDR3 spans 18 residues. Looked up from germline, CDR1 is SGHVS and CDR2 is FNYEAQ. Between the trimmed V and J ends, which lost 2 bases and 7 bases, there was a span of 23 bases. CDR3: CASSLSIRHRPQGEKLFF. The CDR3 nucleotides read TGTGCCAGCAGCTTATCGATCCGCCACAGGCCCCAAGGTGAAAAACTGTTTTTT. The full variable domain, with the rest looked up from reference TRBV7-6 and TRBJ1-4, is GAGVSQSPRYKVTKRGQDVALRCDPISGHVSLYWYRQALGQGPEFLTYFNYEAQQDKSGLPNDRFSAERPEGSISTLTIQRTEQRDSAMYRCASSLSIRHRPQGEKLFFGSGTQLSVL.

The chain recombines TRBV7-3 with TRBJ2-3; 12 nucleotides align to TRBD2. The CDR3 covers 13 residues. The germline V gene encodes CDR1 SGHTA and CDR2 FQGTGA. J was trimmed by 14 bases and V by 1 base; bases with no gene match: 4. The CDR3 coding sequence is TGTGCCAGCAGCTTAAGACTAGCGGGAGATGTGTATTTT. It encodes CASSLRLAGDVYF.

V is TRBV20-1 and J is TRBJ1-2; no reliable D call. This CDR3 contains 13 residues. The germline V gene encodes CDR1 DFQATT and CDR2 SNEGSKA (reference sequence). V lost 3 bases and J 4 bases, leaving 12 bases between the germline ends. This CDR3 is CSASTDWGYGYTF. CDR3 DNA sequence: TGCAGTGCTAGTACAGACTGGGGCTATGGCTACACCTTC.

This clonotype has more than one count but fewer than ten. This chain links TRBV4-1 with TRBJ1-1; D ambiguous. Germline CDR1 MGHRA, CDR2 YSYEKL. V gave up 0 bases and J gave up 3 bases, with 11 bases separating them. The CDR3 loop spans 15 amino acids. The CDR3 reads CASSQEASAHTEAFF. The DNA of the CDR3 is TGCGCCAGCAGCCAAGAAGCTTCGGCTCACACTGAAGCTTTCTTT.

J is TRBJ1-2 and V is TRBV11-3; D is ambiguous. The CDR3 has 13 amino acids. V dropped 1 base and J dropped 8 bases, with 11 bases sitting between them. CDR1 and CDR2 (germline): SGHNT, YENEEA. The CDR3 DNA follows: TGTGCCAGCAGCTTAGGAAATTGGAGGGGCTACACCTTC. It yields the protein CASSLGNWRGYTF.

This sequence joins TRBV6-1 and TRBJ2-5; maybe TRBD2 (5 bases). The CDR3 consists of 14 residues. Germline V gives CDR1 MNHNS, CDR2 SASEGT. With 5 bases removed from V and 9 bases from J, the gap between germline ends came to 19 bases. The CDR3 loop reads CASSPSSQLRAQYF. The DNA of the CDR3 is TGTGCCAGCAGTCCTAGCTCCCAGCTTCGGGCCCAGTACTTC.

This clonotype was counted only a few times. The chain couples TRBV10-3 to TRBJ2-7; D not certain. The CDR3 consists of 12 residues. Germline CDR1 reads ENHRY; CDR2 reads SYGVKD. V was clipped by 9 bases and J by 5 bases, with 14 bases between them. In DNA, the CDR3 is TGTGCCATAAAAGCCCACCTCAACGAGCAGTACTTC. As protein: CAIKAHLNEQYF.